What follows are 26 T cell receptor beta chains derived from one specimen sequenced in a study of CD8+CD57+ T cells in acquired aplastic anemia. Patients sequenced had flow cytometry evidence of CD8+CD57+ cell expansion. Investigators profiled TCR beta VDJ and CDR3 from genomic DNA template. Via MiXCR, TCRdb re-called the reads, giving one row per CDR3 protein. The sample holds under 500,000 distinct CDR3 sequences, over 25% seen once. Specimen: sorted CD4+, CD8+, or CD8+CD57+ T cells (not recorded which) from PBMCs. The origin of the receptors is a human donor with aplastic anemia.

This clonotype was detected many times. The V call is TRBV7-2, the J call TRBJ1-2, with D perhaps matching TRBD1 (6 bases). CDR1 is SGHTA, CDR2 FQGNSA, per germline. The CDR3 is made up of 14 amino acids. V dropped 5 bases and J dropped 3 bases, with 13 bases sitting between them. The CDR3 DNA sequence: TGTGCCAGCAGCCCGAGACAGGTCCACTATGGCTACACCTTC. It is translated as CASSPRQVHYGYTF.

With respect to this clonotype: One end of the junction fails to match germline, which may point to a read error. The rearrangement joins TRBV25-1 to TRBJ1-2; D is possibly TRBD1 (6 bases). The CDR3 is made up of 18 amino acids. Germline lookup yields CDR1 MGHDK and CDR2 SYGVNS. Written as DNA, the CDR3 is TGTGCCAGCCGTCCAAACCCCGTGCACAGGGCCTCTACGGATGGCCACACCTTT. Amino acids: CASRPNPVHRASTDGHTF.

This clonotype appeared many times. The V and J genes are TRBV2 and TRBJ1-2, with D hard to call. Germline values: CDR1 SNHLY, CDR2 FYNNEI. The CDR3 runs to 14 residues. V lost 8 bases and J 0 bases, leaving 13 bases between the germline ends. CDR3 nucleotide sequence: TGTGCCAGCGTGTTTCACAGCACTAACTATGGCTACACCTTC. Its translation: CASVFHSTNYGYTF.

In this sample, this clonotype turned up many times. The V call is TRBV2, the J call TRBJ2-3; D might be TRBD1 (5 bases). The germline V gene encodes CDR1 SNHLY and CDR2 FYNNEI. CDR3 length: 14 amino acids. Trimming took 2 bases from V and 2 from J, leaving 8 bases between them. CDR3 loop: CASSETGTTDTQYF. In DNA form, the CDR3 reads TGTGCCAGCAGTGAAACAGGCACCACAGATACGCAGTATTTT.

Concerning this clonotype itself: A single base separates this from a much larger clone, so it may be a read error. This chain links TRBV29-1 with TRBJ1-5; no firm D call. Looked up from germline, CDR1 is SQVTM and CDR2 is ANQGSEA. This CDR3 region has 12 residues. With 4 bases removed from V and 0 bases from J, the gap between germline ends came to 4 bases. In DNA, the CDR3 is TGCAGCGTTGCAGTTAGCAATCAGCCCCAGCATTTT. Translation: CSVAVSNQPQHF. Full variable domain (missing parts from reference TRBV29-1 and TRBJ1-5): SAVISQKPSRDICQRGTSLTIQCQVDSQVTMMFWYRQQPGQSLTLIATANQGSEATYESGFVIDKFPISRPNLTFSTLTVSNMSPEDSSIYLCSVAVSNQPQHFGDGTRLSIL.

This clonotype has more than one count but fewer than ten. The rearrangement uses TRBV20-1 and TRBJ2-7, with D possibly being TRBD1 (7 bases). CDR3 length equals 14 residues. Germline V gives CDR1 DFQATT, CDR2 SNEGSKA (reference sequence). V dropped 3 bases and J dropped 0 bases, with 12 bases sitting between them. The CDR3 region is CSARAGQYSYEQYF. The CDR3 coding sequence is TGCAGTGCTAGGGCGGGACAGTACTCCTACGAGCAGTACTTC.

This clonotype was observed a few times. The V and J genes are TRBV19 and TRBJ2-1; 15 positions agree with TRBD2. The CDR3 runs to 15 residues. Germline-derived CDR1 and CDR2 are LNHDA and SQIVND (reference sequence). The trim removed 6 bases at V and 9 bases at J, leaving 6 bases unmatched. The CDR3 DNA sequence: TGTGCCAGTAGACCTCCGGGACTAGCGGGAGGTGAGCAGTTCTTC. It codes for CASRPPGLAGGEQFF. Looking up the rest from reference TRBV19 and TRBJ2-1 gives the full variable domain: DGGITQSPKYLFRKEGQNVTLSCEQNLNHDAMYWYRQDPGQGLRLIYYSQIVNDFQKGDIAEGYSVSREKKESFPLTVTSAQKNPTAFYLCASRPPGLAGGEQFFGPGTRLTVL.

There are a few counts of this clonotype. CDR3 protein: CASSLVGVDTEAFF. CDR3 sequence (DNA): TGTGCCAGCAGCTTAGTAGGGGTCGACACTGAAGCTTTCTTT. The chain carries TRBV7-2 and TRBJ1-1, with D perhaps TRBD1 (5 bases). The CDR3 extends over 14 amino acids. V lost 1 base and J lost 3, with 9 bases in between. Germline V gene lookup returns CDR1 SGHTA and CDR2 FQGNSA.

V usage is TRBV6-1 and J usage is TRBJ2-5; D is unresolved. The CDR3 runs 14 residues. The germline V and J ends were trimmed by 7 bases and 0 bases, with 12 bases remaining between them. Germline V gene sequence: CDR1 MNHNS, CDR2 SASEGT. CDR3: CASKIDGNQETQYF. DNA for the CDR3: TGTGCCAGCAAGATCGACGGAAACCAAGAGACCCAGTACTTC.

This clonotype was seen a few times. The chain combines TRBV19 with TRBJ2-1; 15 nucleotides match TRBD2. Germline lookup yields CDR1 LNHDA and CDR2 SQIVND (reference sequence). J gave up 2 bases and V 3 bases, and 8 bases lay outside the gene matches. The CDR3 consists of 19 residues. The CDR3 is CASSIVGTSGRSPYNEQFF. CDR3 DNA: TGTGCCAGTAGTATCGTCGGGACTAGCGGGAGGTCCCCCTACAATGAGCAGTTCTTC. Full variable domain (missing parts from reference TRBV19 and TRBJ2-1): DGGITQSPKYLFRKEGQNVTLSCEQNLNHDAMYWYRQDPGQGLRLIYYSQIVNDFQKGDIAEGYSVSREKKESFPLTVTSAQKNPTAFYLCASSIVGTSGRSPYNEQFFGPGTRLTVL.

The chain carries TRBV2 and TRBJ1-2; 9 bases align to TRBD1. CDR1 is SNHLY, CDR2 FYNNEI, per germline. This CDR3 spans 15 amino acids. V lost 3 bases, J lost 4 bases, and 6 bases stayed unmatched. CDR3 loop: CASSDDRDRAYGYTF. CDR3 bases: TGTGCCAGCAGTGACGACCGGGACAGGGCCTATGGCTACACCTTC.

This clonotype has ten or more counts. This chain links TRBV29-1 with TRBJ2-7, with D possibly matching TRBD1 (6 bases). CDR3 length: 13 residues. Trimming took off 2 bases at V and 0 bases at J, with 8 bases between the two ends. Germline V gene data show CDR1 as SQVTM and CDR2 as ANQGSEA. The CDR3 is CSVELDSSYEQYF. CDR3 in DNA: TGCAGCGTTGAACTGGACAGCTCCTACGAGCAGTACTTC.

This chain uses TRBV12-3 or TRBV12-4 with TRBJ2-3, with D perhaps being TRBD1 or TRBD2 (5 bases each). The CDR3 loop spans 14 amino acids. Trimming stripped 5 bases from V and 9 bases from J, with 18 bases between. CDR3 sequence (DNA): TGTGCCAGCAGTCCAAGGGACGGTGGGGACACGCAGTATTTT. Translation gives CASSPRDGGDTQYF.

The CDR3 reads CASSTTTGKNSPLHF. CDR3 DNA: TGTGCCAGCAGCACGACGACAGGGAAGAATTCACCCCTCCACTTT. The V and J genes are TRBV7-9 and TRBJ1-6; TRBD1 matches at 7 bases. Germline trimming cut 5 bases from V and 7 bases from J; bases unmatched to any gene: 8. This CDR3 region has 15 residues. The germline V gene has CDR1 SEHNR and CDR2 FQNEAQ (reference sequence).

This clonotype has at least ten counts. This chain connects TRBV2 to TRBJ2-3; 12 bases agree with TRBD2. The junction had 5 bases not matched to a gene; V was cut back by 4 bases and J by 0 bases. CDR1 is SNHLY and CDR2 is FYNNEI in the germline V gene. The CDR3 is made up of 17 amino acids. The CDR3 protein is CASSGRTSGESTDTQYF. CDR3 sequence (DNA): TGTGCCAGCAGTGGACGGACTAGCGGGGAAAGCACAGATACGCAGTATTTT.

This CDR3 reads CASSWVTSGGNEQFF. As DNA, the CDR3 is TGCGCCAGCAGCTGGGTGACTAGCGGGGGCAATGAGCAGTTCTTC. The V call is TRBV5-1, the J call TRBJ2-1; 12 bases are a match to TRBD2. CDR3 length: 15 amino acids. V was clipped by 3 bases and J by 6 bases; unmatched bases: 4. The germline CDR1 and CDR2 sequences are SGHRS and YFSETQ.

About this clonotype: This sequence may be a read error, since a much larger clone differs from it by one base. Because the CDR3's place on the DNA is in doubt, the DNA is left out and the CDR3 is given as listed by TCRdb. The chain combines TRBV9 with TRBJ2-7; the table's D call, TRBD1, has no DNA check behind it. The germline V gene encodes CDR1 SGDLS and CDR2 YYNGEE. The CDR3 spans 14 amino acids, including both terminal residues. The CDR3 here is CASSVAAGSDEQCF.

The chain carries TRBV29-1 and TRBJ1-2; 12 bases are a match to TRBD1. The CDR3 has 13 residues. Germline assignment: CDR1 SQVTM and CDR2 ANQGSEA. V shed 6 bases and J 4 bases; nucleotides not matched to a gene: 3. The CDR3 sequence is CSVQGQGAYGYTF. The DNA of the CDR3 is TGCAGCGTCCAGGGACAGGGGGCCTATGGCTACACCTTC. The variable domain in full, completed from reference TRBV29-1 and TRBJ1-2, reads SAVISQKPSRDICQRGTSLTIQCQVDSQVTMMFWYRQQPGQSLTLIATANQGSEATYESGFVIDKFPISRPNLTFSTLTVSNMSPEDSSIYLCSVQGQGAYGYTFGSGTRLTVV.

This clonotype has only a few counts. The J gene is TRBJ2-5, the V gene TRBV5-5; no reliable D call. Germline V lookup: CDR1 SGHKS, CDR2 YYEKEE (reference sequence). V dropped 4 bases and J dropped 7 bases, with 14 bases sitting between them. The CDR3 spans 13 residues. CDR3: CASSNPDGRTQYF. Here the CDR3 DNA reads TGTGCCAGCAGCAATCCGGACGGGCGGACCCAGTACTTC.

This clonotype has more than one count but fewer than ten. CDR3 nucleotide sequence: TGTGCCAGCAGCTTCCAGCCAGCTCCCTACGAGCAGTACTTC. Protein: CASSFQPAPYEQYF. The chain carries TRBV5-6 and TRBJ2-7, with D hard to call. This CDR3 has 14 residues. Germline V gene lookup returns CDR1 SGHDT and CDR2 YYEEEE. The ends were cut back, 2 bases at V and 2 bases at J, with 11 bases in the middle.

This clonotype was seen at least ten times. This chain uses TRBV7-9 with TRBJ1-1; no clear D gene. The germline V gene encodes CDR1 SEHNR and CDR2 FQNEAQ (reference sequence). The CDR3 has 11 residues. V shed 3 bases and J shed 5 bases, with 4 bases lying between them. The CDR3, as DNA: TGTGCCAGCAGCTTGGGAACTGAAGCTTTCTTT. It encodes CASSLGTEAFF.

V gene TRBV5-4 combines with J gene TRBJ1-2; possible D gene TRBD1, 6 bases. Germline V gene data show CDR1 as SGHNT and CDR2 as YYREEE (reference sequence). The CDR3 contains 18 residues. V lost 1 base and J 0 bases, leaving 19 bases between the germline ends. The CDR3 region is CASSLRLGQRQANYGYTF. DNA of the CDR3: TGTGCCAGCAGCTTGAGGTTGGGGCAGAGACAGGCTAACTATGGCTACACCTTC.

This clonotype was counted a few times. The chain uses TRBV10-3 and TRBJ2-1; D assignment may be TRBD1 or TRBD2 (6 bases each). Per germline, CDR1 ENHRY and CDR2 SYGVKD. This CDR3 is 18 amino acids long. V gave up 4 bases and J gave up 9 bases, with 28 bases separating them. CDR3 in DNA: TGTGCCATCAGTGCGTCGGGGGCCGGGACAAGGACGGGTGGTGAGCAGTTCTTC. It translates to CAISASGAGTRTGGEQFF.

This clonotype was detected ten times or more. This chain joins TRBV7-3 and TRBJ2-3, with D uncertain. The CDR3 spans 13 residues. Germline V gives CDR1 SGHTA, CDR2 FQGTGA. V lost 3 bases and J lost 4, with 8 bases in between. In DNA form, the CDR3 reads TGTGCCAGCAGCTTTCTGGGTGCAGATACGCAGTATTTT. It encodes CASSFLGADTQYF.

V gene TRBV3-1 combines with J gene TRBJ1-2, with 8 bases fitting TRBD1. CDR3 size: 13 residues. Germline CDR1 and CDR2: LGHDT and YNNKEL (reference sequence). Germline trimming cut 5 bases from V and 8 bases from J; bases unmatched to any gene: 7. CDR3 region: CASSVEAGGGYTF. CDR3 bases: TGTGCCAGCAGCGTAGAGGCAGGGGGCGGCTACACCTTC.

This clonotype was seen just once. One base away lies a much larger clone, so this may be a sequencing read error. The V call is TRBV9, the J call TRBJ1-2, with D unclear. Germline V gene lookup returns CDR1 SGDLS and CDR2 YYNGEE. The CDR3 is 15 amino acids. CDR3 sequence (DNA): TGTGCCAGCAGCGTAGAGGGCAGACCGATGGATGGCGACACCTTC. As protein: CASSVEGRPMDGDTF.